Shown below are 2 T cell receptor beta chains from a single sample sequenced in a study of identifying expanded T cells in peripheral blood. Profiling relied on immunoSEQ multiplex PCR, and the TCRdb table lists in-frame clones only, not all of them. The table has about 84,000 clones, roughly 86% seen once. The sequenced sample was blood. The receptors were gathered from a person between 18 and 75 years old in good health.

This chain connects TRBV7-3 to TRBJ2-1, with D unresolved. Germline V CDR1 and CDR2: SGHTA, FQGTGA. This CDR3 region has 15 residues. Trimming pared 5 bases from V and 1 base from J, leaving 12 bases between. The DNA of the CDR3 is TGTGCCAGCAGCCCTACAAGGGATTCCTACAATGAGCAGTTCTTC. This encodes CASSPTRDSYNEQFF. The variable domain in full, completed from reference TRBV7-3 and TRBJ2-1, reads GAGVSQTPSNKVTEKGKYVELRCDPISGHTALYWYRQSLGQGPEFLIYFQGTGAADDSGLPNDRFFAVRPEGSVSTLKIQRTERGDSAVYLCASSPTRDSYNEQFFGPGTRLTVL.

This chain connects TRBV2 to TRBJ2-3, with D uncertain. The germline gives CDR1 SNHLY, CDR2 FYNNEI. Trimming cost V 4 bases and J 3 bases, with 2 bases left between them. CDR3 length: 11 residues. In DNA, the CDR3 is TGTGCCAGCAGTGCGACAGATACGCAGTATTTT. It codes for CASSATDTQYF.